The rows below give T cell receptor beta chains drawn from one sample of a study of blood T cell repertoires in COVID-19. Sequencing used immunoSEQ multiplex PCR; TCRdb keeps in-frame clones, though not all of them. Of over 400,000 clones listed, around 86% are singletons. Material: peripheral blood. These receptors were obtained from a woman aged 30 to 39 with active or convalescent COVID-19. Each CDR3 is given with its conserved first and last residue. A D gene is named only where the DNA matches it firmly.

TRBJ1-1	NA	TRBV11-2	CASSLGRTPPEAFF
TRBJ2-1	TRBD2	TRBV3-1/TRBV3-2	CASSQEWRGAYNEQFF
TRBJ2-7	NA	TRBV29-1	CSPREHEQYF
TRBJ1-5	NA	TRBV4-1	CASNSRSDSNQPQHF
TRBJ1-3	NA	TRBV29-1	CSAGGSGNTIYF
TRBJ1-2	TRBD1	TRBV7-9	CASSLVGQPSRSAVYGYTF
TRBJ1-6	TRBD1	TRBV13	CASSPNSGTGASPLHF
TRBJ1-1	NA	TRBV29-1	CSHKSRGWGSTEAFF
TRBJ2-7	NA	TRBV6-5	CATSTWGESYEQYF
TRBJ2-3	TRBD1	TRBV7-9	CASSLLGTGTDTQYF
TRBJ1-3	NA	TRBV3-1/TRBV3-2	CASSQSGRNTIYF
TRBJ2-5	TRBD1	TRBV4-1	CASSQDIFGQGAGETQYF
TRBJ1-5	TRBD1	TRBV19	CASSMTGGYSNQPQHF
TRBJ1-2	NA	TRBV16	CASSQSGQGKSYGYTF
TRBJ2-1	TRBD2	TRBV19	CASSALAGGYNEQFF
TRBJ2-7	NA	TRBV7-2	CASRGAGSDEQYF
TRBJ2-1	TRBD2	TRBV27	CASSPGTSGRATRDNEQFF
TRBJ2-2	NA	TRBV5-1	CASSPGTNANTGELFF